The TCR beta chain described here comes from a study of a mutant IDH1 vaccine in newly diagnosed glioma. Between the trimmed V and J ends, which lost 3 bases and 4 bases, there was a span of 9 bases. The CDR3 totals 13 residues. CDR1 and CDR2 from the germline V gene are SGHNT and YENEEA. As for this clone: Its antigen is currently unknown.

Sequencing used immunoSEQ multiplex PCR; TCRdb keeps in-frame clones, though not all of them. The table includes over 45,000 clones, roughly four fifths detected once. Study-level results: Pseudoprogression seemed unlinked to shifts in top peripheral T cell clonotypes.

Time point denoted: week 5, during vaccination. Mutant IDH1 20-mer peptide, at 300 ug, made up each vaccine dose, with topical imiquimod. This TCR was sampled from a woman in her fifties or sixties with glioma. Sequences were derived from PBMCs, sampled from a glioma patient whose treatment included an IDH1 peptide vaccine. This sequence joins TRBV11-3 and TRBJ2-5; perhaps TRBD2 as D (6 bases). The DNA of the CDR3 is TGTGCCAGCAGCTTGAGGGGACTAGAGACCCAGTACTTC. Translation gives CASSLRGLETQYF.